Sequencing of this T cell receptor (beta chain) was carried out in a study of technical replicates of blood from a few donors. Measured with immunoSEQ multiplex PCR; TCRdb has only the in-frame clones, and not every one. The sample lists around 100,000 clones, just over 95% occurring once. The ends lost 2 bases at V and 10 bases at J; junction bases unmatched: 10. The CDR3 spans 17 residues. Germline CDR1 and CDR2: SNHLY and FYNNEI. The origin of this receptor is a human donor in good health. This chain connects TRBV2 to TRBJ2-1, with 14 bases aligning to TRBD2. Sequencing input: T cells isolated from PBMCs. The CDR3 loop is CASSEKLPGLAGEEQFF. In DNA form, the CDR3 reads TGTGCCAGCAGTGAAAAATTGCCGGGACTAGCGGGAGAGGAGCAGTTCTTC.